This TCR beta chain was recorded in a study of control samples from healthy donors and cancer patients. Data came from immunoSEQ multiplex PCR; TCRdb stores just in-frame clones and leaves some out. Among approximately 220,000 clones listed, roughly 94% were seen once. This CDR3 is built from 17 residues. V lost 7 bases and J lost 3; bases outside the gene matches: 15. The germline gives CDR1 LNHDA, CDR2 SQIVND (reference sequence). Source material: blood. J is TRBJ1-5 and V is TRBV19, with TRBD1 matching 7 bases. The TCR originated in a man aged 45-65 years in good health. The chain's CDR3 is CASTRKGGTAYNQPQHF. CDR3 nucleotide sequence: TGTGCCAGTACCCGAAAGGGGGGGACAGCCTACAATCAGCCCCAGCATTTT.